These 20 T cell receptor beta chains were sequenced from one sample in a study of blood T cell repertoires in COVID-19. Method: immunoSEQ multiplex PCR; TCRdb's copy keeps in-frame clones and lacks some. Of roughly 84,000 clones in the sample, around 82% were seen once. The source material was peripheral blood. These receptors came from a man in his 60s with COVID-19, enrolled during active disease.

The V gene is TRBV6-6, the J gene TRBJ2-3; 8 bases align to TRBD1. Germline CDR1 MNHNY, CDR2 SVGAGI (reference sequence). The CDR3 is 17 amino acids. V shed 5 bases, J shed 2 bases, and the junction held 12 bases outside the gene matches. The CDR3 reads CASSPHPSGGLTDTQYF. For the CDR3, the DNA is TGTGCCAGCAGTCCGCATCCCTCAGGGGGCCTCACAGATACGCAGTATTTT.

V usage is TRBV6-5 and J usage is TRBJ1-5; 7 bases agree with TRBD1. Germline values: CDR1 MNHEY, CDR2 SVGAGI. Trimming took 6 bases from V and 3 from J; bases not matched to a gene: 5. CDR3 size: 14 residues. The CDR3 sequence: CASRPGQLNQPQHF. CDR3 DNA sequence: TGTGCCAGCAGGCCGGGACAGCTCAATCAGCCCCAGCATTTT.

This chain uses TRBV11-2 with TRBJ1-1; 7 bases line up with TRBD1. The CDR3 runs 15 residues. Germline CDR1 is SGHAT and CDR2 is FQNNGV. V trimming: 5 bases; J trimming: 4 bases; junction bases outside the gene matches: 10. CDR3 coding DNA: TGTGCCAGCAGCGACACCACAGGGGTAGGCACTGAAGCTTTCTTT. As protein: CASSDTTGVGTEAFF.

The rearrangement links TRBV11-3 to TRBJ2-4; perhaps TRBD2 as D (7 bases). V was shortened by 4 bases and J by 0 bases, with 25 bases between the two germline ends. There are 20 residues in the CDR3. CDR1 is SGHNT, CDR2 YENEEA, per germline. The CDR3 loop is CASSSHRGGEKTLAKNIQYF. The DNA of the CDR3 is TGTGCCAGCAGCTCACACCGAGGGGGGGAAAAGACACTAGCCAAAAACATTCAGTACTTC.

This clone showed up just a few times. The J gene is TRBJ2-3, the V gene TRBV4-3, with TRBD2 matching 7 bases. CDR1 and CDR2 from the germline V gene are LGHNA and YSLEER. The J segment lost 5 bases and the V segment lost 4 bases, leaving 15 bases of the junction unmatched. The CDR3 totals 17 residues. This chain's CDR3 is CASSLVLGGSLGDTQYF. For the CDR3, the DNA is TGCGCCAGCAGCCTAGTCCTAGGCGGGAGTCTAGGAGATACGCAGTATTTT.

This chain joins TRBV10-3 and TRBJ2-3, with a tentative D call TRBD2 (6 bases). V was trimmed by 3 bases and J by 0 bases, leaving 13 bases between them. Germline CDR1 reads ENHRY; CDR2 reads SYGVKD. The CDR3 is 16 amino acids. This chain's CDR3 is CAISDPGTPSTDTQYF. DNA of the CDR3: TGTGCCATCAGTGATCCCGGGACTCCGAGCACAGATACGCAGTATTTT.

The rearrangement joins TRBV12-3 or TRBV12-4 to TRBJ1-5; D unclear. V gave up 1 base and J gave up 9 bases, with 10 bases separating them. The CDR3 is made up of 13 amino acids. In nucleotides, the CDR3 is TGTGCCAGCAGTTTAGTAGAGGGAGGGCCCCAGCATTTT. This encodes CASSLVEGGPQHF.

The CDR3 coding sequence is TGCGCCAGCAGTTTTGACGGGAGCGCAGATACGCAGTATTTT. It yields the protein CASSFDGSADTQYF. V and J are TRBV5-1 and TRBJ2-3, with a tentative D call TRBD2 (6 bases). V gave up 5 bases and J gave up 4 bases, with 14 bases separating them. Looked up from germline, CDR1 is SGHRS and CDR2 is YFSETQ. This CDR3 spans 14 amino acids. The variable domain in full, with the rest retrieved from reference TRBV5-1 and TRBJ2-3, is KAGVTQTPRYLIKTRGQQVTLSCSPISGHRSVSWYQQTPGQGLQFLFEYFSETQRNKGNFPGRFSGRQFSNSRSEMNVSTLELGDSALYLCASSFDGSADTQYFGPGTRLTVL.

This chain links TRBV3-1 (or the pseudogene TRBV3-2) with TRBJ1-2, with a weak D call TRBD1 (5 bases). The CDR3 extends over 14 amino acids. Trimming removed 5 bases at V and 6 bases at J, with 16 bases between. Germline V gene data show CDR1 as LGHDT and CDR2 as YNNKEL (reference sequence). DNA for the CDR3: TGTGCCAGCAGCAAGACCAGACAGACCAATGGCTACACCTTC. It specifies CASSKTRQTNGYTF.

The chain has TRBV6-5 and TRBJ2-7, with 7 bases that match TRBD1. There are 13 residues in the CDR3. Germline V CDR1 and CDR2: MNHEY, SVGAGI. With V trimmed by 5 bases and J by 2 bases, 3 bases remained unmatched. In DNA form, the CDR3 reads TGTGCCAGCAGTAACAGGGGCCCCTACGAGCAGTACTTC. Its translation is CASSNRGPYEQYF.

This clone has more than one count but fewer than ten. The chain couples TRBV2 to TRBJ2-3, with 7 bases fitting TRBD2. V shed 1 base and J 8 bases; nucleotides not matched to a gene: 6. Germline V gene sequence: CDR1 SNHLY, CDR2 FYNNEI. The CDR3 is 14 residues long. In nucleotides, the CDR3 is TGTGCCAGCAGTGAAGTCGGAGGGAGGGGTACGCAGTATTTT. Residues: CASSEVGGRGTQYF.

The table lists this clone with a count of one. The chain joins TRBV5-1 to TRBJ2-7; D may be TRBD1 (6 bases). The CDR3 runs 14 residues. In germline, CDR1 is SGHRS, CDR2 YFSETQ. V shed 4 bases and J shed 3 bases, with 14 bases lying between them. CDR3 region: CASSHTGSRYEQYF. CDR3 bases: TGCGCCAGCAGCCATACAGGGAGCCGCTACGAGCAGTACTTC.

The chain carries TRBV4-1 and TRBJ1-3, with TRBD1 identical over 7 bases. This CDR3 has 15 residues. Trimming cost V 5 bases and J 2 bases; bases outside gene matches: 6. Germline V gene sequence: CDR1 MGHRA, CDR2 YSYEKL. The CDR3 spells CASSFGTDPGNTIYF. For the CDR3, the DNA is TGCGCCAGCAGCTTCGGGACAGACCCTGGAAACACCATATATTTT.

The chain recombines TRBV5-1 with TRBJ2-7, with D perhaps TRBD1 (6 bases). There are 17 residues in the CDR3. With 1 base removed from V and 0 bases from J, the gap between germline ends came to 17 bases. Germline V gene sequence: CDR1 SGHRS, CDR2 YFSETQ. The CDR3 DNA reads TGCGCCAGCAGCTTGTTTGGGACAAGAGGTACCTCCTACGAGCAGTACTTC. Amino acid sequence: CASSLFGTRGTSYEQYF.

CDR3 nucleotide sequence: TGTGCCAGCAGTGAGCCAACAGGGGTCAATGAAAAACTGTTTTTT. Protein product: CASSEPTGVNEKLFF. The rearrangement links TRBV25-1 to TRBJ1-4, with 7 bases matching TRBD1. CDR3 length: 15 amino acids. With 3 bases clipped from V and 5 bases from J, the junction kept 6 bases outside the gene matches. Germline-derived CDR1 and CDR2 are MGHDK and SYGVNS. The whole variable domain, filled in from reference TRBV25-1 and TRBJ1-4, reads EADIYQTPRYLVIGTGKKITLECSQTMGHDKMYWYQQDPGMELHLIHYSYGVNSTEKGDLSSESTVSRIRTEHFPLTLESARPSHTSQYLCASSEPTGVNEKLFFGSGTQLSVL.

The chain has TRBV15 and TRBJ1-1; weak D call: TRBD1 (6 bases). The length of the CDR3 is 13 residues. From germline, CDR1 is LNHNV and CDR2 YYDKDF (reference sequence). Trimming shortened V by 0 bases and J by 9 bases, and 11 bases separated the two germline ends. The CDR3 reads CATSRDLRGKAFF. Written as DNA, the CDR3 is TGTGCCACCAGCAGAGATCTTAGGGGGAAAGCTTTCTTT.

This clone was seen a few times. This rearrangement joins TRBV5-1 to TRBJ1-3; D gene uncertain. V was shortened by 2 bases and J by 1 base, with 4 bases between the two germline ends. Germline loops: CDR1 SGHRS, CDR2 YFSETQ. The CDR3 is made up of 13 amino acids. In DNA form, the CDR3 reads TGCGCCAGCAGCTTCGGTTCTGGAAACACCATATATTTT. Its protein product is CASSFGSGNTIYF.

The DNA for the CDR3 is TGCGCCAGCAGCCTCTATACGAACACTGAAGCTTTCTTT. Encoded protein: CASSLYTNTEAFF. This chain joins TRBV5-1 and TRBJ1-1; D uncertain. CDR1 and CDR2 (germline): SGHRS, YFSETQ. The germline V and J ends were trimmed by 4 bases and 1 base, with 8 bases remaining between them. This CDR3 spans 13 amino acids.

In its sample, this clone was seen a few times. The chain joins TRBV7-3 to TRBJ2-1; D possibly corresponds to TRBD1 (6 bases). V was trimmed by 4 bases and J by 4 bases, leaving 11 bases between them. The CDR3 sequence is 14 residues long. CDR1 SGHTA and CDR2 FQGTGA come from the germline V gene. CDR3 sequence: CASSYTGKYNEQFF. Here the CDR3 DNA reads TGTGCCAGCAGCTACACAGGGAAATACAATGAGCAGTTCTTC.

J is TRBJ2-1 and V is TRBV5-1; 12 nucleotides match TRBD2. The CDR3 extends over 17 amino acids. With V trimmed by 0 bases and J by 7 bases, 8 bases remained unmatched. Germline loops: CDR1 SGHRS, CDR2 YFSETQ. CDR3: CASSLGERTSGANEQFF. CDR3 nucleotide sequence: TGCGCCAGCAGCTTGGGGGAAAGGACTAGCGGGGCTAATGAGCAGTTCTTC.